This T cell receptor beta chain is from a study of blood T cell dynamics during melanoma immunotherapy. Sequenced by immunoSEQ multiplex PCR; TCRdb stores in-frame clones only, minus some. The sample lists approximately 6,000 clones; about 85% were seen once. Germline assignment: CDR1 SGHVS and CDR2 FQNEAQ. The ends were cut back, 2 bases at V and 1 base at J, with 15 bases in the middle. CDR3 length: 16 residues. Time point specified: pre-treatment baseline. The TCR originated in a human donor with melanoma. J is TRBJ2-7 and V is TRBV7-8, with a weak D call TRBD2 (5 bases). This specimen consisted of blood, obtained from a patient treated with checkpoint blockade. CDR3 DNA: TGTGCCAGCAGCTTAAAGCTTACGGGGTATTCCTACGAGCAGTACTTC. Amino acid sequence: CASSLKLTGYSYEQYF.